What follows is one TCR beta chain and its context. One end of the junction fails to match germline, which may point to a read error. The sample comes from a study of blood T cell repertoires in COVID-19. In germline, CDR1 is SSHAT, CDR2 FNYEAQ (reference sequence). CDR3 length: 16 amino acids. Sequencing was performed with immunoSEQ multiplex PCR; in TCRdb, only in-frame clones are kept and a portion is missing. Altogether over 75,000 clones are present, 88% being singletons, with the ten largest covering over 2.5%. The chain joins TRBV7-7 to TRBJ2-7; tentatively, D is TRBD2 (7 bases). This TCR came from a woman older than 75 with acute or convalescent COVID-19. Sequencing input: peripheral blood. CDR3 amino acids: CASSPFEGEGQGEQYF. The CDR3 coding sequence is TGTGCTAGCAGTCCTTTCGAGGGGGAGGGCCAAGGAGAGCAGTACTTC.